The 18 T cell receptor beta chains reported below all come from one sample, sequenced in a study of T-cell memory formation after mild COVID-19. TCRdb re-called the 5' RACE reads through MiXCR, storing one row per CDR3 protein. The sample consists of about 350,000 distinct CDR3 sequences, around 13% of them appearing once. The sequencing sample was made of PBMCs or a T cell subset sorted from them (not recorded which). The receptors come from a man in his late teens or twenties who had mild COVID-19 (a few samples of this study predate the infection). Cell type and time point are not known.

This chain links TRBV5-1 with TRBJ1-4, with TRBD1 matching 7 bases. The CDR3 extends over 16 amino acids. The trim removed 1 base at V and 0 bases at J, leaving 3 bases unmatched. The germline V gene encodes CDR1 SGHRS and CDR2 YFSETQ. The CDR3, as DNA: TGCGCCAGCAGCTTGCAGGGGGGTGCAACTAATGAAAAACTGTTTTTT. This encodes CASSLQGGATNEKLFF.

This clonotype was counted ten times or more. The genes are TRBV9 and TRBJ2-5, with D possibly TRBD2 on 6 matching bases. The CDR3 runs to 14 residues. The V gene's germline CDR1 is SGDLS and CDR2 YYNGEE. Trimming pared 3 bases from V and 7 bases from J, leaving 16 bases between. In nucleotides, the CDR3 is TGTGCCAGCAGCGAAGGAGGGACCCTAGGGACCCAGTACTTC. It translates to CASSEGGTLGTQYF.

The chain joins TRBV11-1 to TRBJ2-4; possibly TRBD2 for D (7 bases). The CDR3 covers 13 residues. In germline, CDR1 is SGHAT, CDR2 FQDESV (reference sequence). V dropped 3 bases and J dropped 7 bases, with 10 bases sitting between them. CDR3 sequence reads: CASSLGRGNIQYF. The CDR3 DNA reads TGTGCCAGCAGCTTGGGGAGGGGGAACATTCAGTACTTC. The full variable domain, in which reference TRBV11-1 and TRBJ2-4 provide the parts outside the CDR3, is EAEVAQSPRYKITEKSQAVAFWCDPISGHATLYWYRQILGQGPELLVQFQDESVVDDSQLPKDRFSAERLKGVDSTLKIQPAELGDSAMYLCASSLGRGNIQYFGAGTRLSVL.

The chain combines TRBV15 with TRBJ2-7; D possibly uses TRBD1 or TRBD2 (5 bases each). Germline V gene lookup returns CDR1 LNHNV and CDR2 YYDKDF (reference sequence). V was cut by 2 bases and J by 2 bases, with 16 bases left in between. The CDR3 is 16 amino acids. DNA of the CDR3: TGTGCCACCAGCAGATCTCCGGGACCGGACCCCTACGAGCAGTACTTC. Its protein is CATSRSPGPDPYEQYF.

The J gene is TRBJ2-7, the V gene TRBV19, with 11 bases fitting TRBD2. Trimming removed 5 bases from V and 4 bases from J; junction bases left unmatched: 4. This CDR3 has 14 amino acids. Germline CDR1 and CDR2: LNHDA and SQIVND (reference sequence). Here the CDR3 reads CASSPSGGTYEQYF. The CDR3 nucleotides are TGTGCCAGTAGTCCTAGCGGGGGGACATACGAGCAGTACTTC.

The V call is TRBV7-9, the J call TRBJ2-2, with 10 nucleotides matching TRBD2. Germline CDR1 and CDR2: SEHNR and FQNEAQ (reference sequence). V lost 5 bases and J lost 0; bases outside the gene matches: 12. The CDR3 length is 19 residues. CDR3 amino acids: CASSTRQTSGDSNTGELFF. CDR3 nucleotides: TGTGCCAGCAGCACCAGGCAAACTAGCGGGGACTCGAACACCGGGGAGCTGTTTTTT. Full variable domain (remainder filled in from reference TRBV7-9 and TRBJ2-2): DTGVSQNPRHKITKRGQNVTFRCDPISEHNRLYWYRQTLGQGPEFLTYFQNEAQLEKSRLLSDRFSAERPKGSFSTLEIQRTEQGDSAMYLCASSTRQTSGDSNTGELFFGEGSRLTVL.

This clonotype was seen at least ten times. The chain recombines TRBV27 with TRBJ2-5; TRBD2 matches 14 bases. Germline V CDR1 and CDR2: MNHEY, SMNVEV (reference sequence). J lost 5 bases, V lost 4 bases, and 6 bases had no gene match. This CDR3 has 16 residues. CDR3 nucleotide sequence: TGTGCCAGCAGTTCCGGACTAGCGGGGGGCTTGGAGACCCAGTACTTC. It yields the protein CASSSGLAGGLETQYF.

In its sample, this clonotype was seen a few times. The chain employs TRBV4-1 and TRBJ2-1; no clear D. This CDR3 comprises 15 residues. The ends were cut back, 1 base at V and 0 bases at J, with 7 bases in the middle. The germline V gene has CDR1 MGHRA and CDR2 YSYEKL. The CDR3 nucleotides are TGCGCCAGCAGCCAAGCAGAGAGCTCCTACAATGAGCAGTTCTTC. Its protein is CASSQAESSYNEQFF.

The table lists this clonotype with many counts. The chain employs TRBV12-3 or TRBV12-4 and TRBJ2-5, with a tentative D call TRBD1 (6 bases). CDR3 length: 14 residues. The V gene lost 5 bases and the J gene lost 1 base, with 11 bases spanning the gap. For the CDR3, the DNA is TGTGCCAGCAGTCCACAGGGTTTCCAAGAGACCCAGTACTTC. It yields the protein CASSPQGFQETQYF.

Many counts were recorded for this clonotype. The rearrangement uses TRBV7-2 and TRBJ2-1, with 10 bases fitting TRBD2. CDR1 and CDR2 (germline): SGHTA, FQGNSA. Trimming at V came to 5 bases and at J to 4 bases, leaving 8 bases not matched to a gene. The CDR3 loop spans 16 amino acids. The CDR3 protein is CASSPGGSGGYNEQFF. The CDR3 coding sequence is TGTGCCAGCAGCCCCGGCGGTAGCGGGGGGTACAATGAGCAGTTCTTC.

The chain is built from TRBV20-1 and TRBJ2-3; TRBD2 agrees at 9 bases. The CDR3 length is 17 residues. Germline lookup yields CDR1 DFQATT and CDR2 SNEGSKA (reference sequence). The V and J ends lost 1 base and 2 bases, in that order; junction bases with no gene match: 10. Here the CDR3 reads CSARGGIAGVYTDTQYF. The CDR3, as DNA: TGCAGTGCTAGAGGGGGCATAGCGGGGGTTTACACAGATACGCAGTATTTT.

This clonotype was counted a few times. The chain recombines TRBV20-1 with TRBJ1-5, with no clear D. Germline CDR1 is DFQATT and CDR2 is SNEGSKA (reference sequence). This CDR3 is 15 amino acids long. Between the trimmed V and J ends, which lost 0 bases and 2 bases, there was a span of 11 bases. The CDR3 protein is CSAREAGPGNQPQHF. The CDR3 DNA follows: TGCAGTGCTAGAGAGGCTGGTCCGGGCAATCAGCCCCAGCATTTT.

This clonotype was counted between two and nine times. CDR3 DNA sequence: TGTGCCAGCAGCTTAGATCGACTTGGTGACACCATATATTTT. This sequence encodes CASSLDRLGDTIYF. This chain links TRBV11-2 with TRBJ1-3; D not certain. The CDR3 contains 14 residues. V dropped 0 bases and J dropped 8 bases, with 11 bases sitting between them. Germline V gene sequence: CDR1 SGHAT, CDR2 FQNNGV. Together with reference TRBV11-2 and TRBJ1-3, the CDR3 gives the full variable domain: EAGVAQSPRYKIIEKRQSVAFWCNPISGHATLYWYQQILGQGPKLLIQFQNNGVVDDSQLPKDRFSAERLKGVDSTLKIQPAKLEDSAVYLCASSLDRLGDTIYFGEGSWLTVV.

This clonotype was found many times. The rearrangement joins TRBV4-2 to TRBJ1-6, with TRBD1 identical over 7 bases. The V gene end was trimmed by 3 bases and the J gene end by 10 bases; junction bases not matched to a gene: 3. CDR3 length: 13 amino acids. CDR1 and CDR2 (germline): LGHNA, YNFKEQ. The DNA of the CDR3 is TGTGCCAGCAGCCAGACAGGGAACTCACCCCTCCACTTT. As protein: CASSQTGNSPLHF.

The genes are TRBV6-6 and TRBJ1-6, with D possibly matching TRBD1 (5 bases). The CDR3 has 15 residues. Germline CDR1 is MNHNY and CDR2 is SVGAGI (reference sequence). V dropped 6 bases and J dropped 7 bases, with 16 bases sitting between them. CDR3 sequence reads: CASSSREGKNSPLHF. The CDR3 DNA reads as TGTGCCAGCAGCTCCAGGGAGGGGAAGAATTCACCCCTCCACTTT.

This clonotype came up a few times. CDR3 amino acids: CASSDRVMYGYTF. CDR3 nucleotides: TGTGCCAGCAGCGACAGAGTCATGTATGGCTACACCTTC. The V gene is TRBV7-2, the J gene TRBJ1-2; D is perhaps TRBD1 (5 bases). The CDR3 has 13 residues. V was trimmed by 5 bases and J by 5 bases, leaving 12 bases between them. CDR1 SGHTA and CDR2 FQGNSA come from the germline V gene.

This clonotype was counted only a few times. The chain recombines TRBV6-2 or TRBV6-3 with TRBJ1-4; 7 bases fit TRBD1. The CDR3 runs 18 residues. Germline V gene lookup returns CDR1 MNHEY and CDR2 SVGEGT. V dropped 4 bases and J dropped 0; count of bases not matched to a gene: 11. The CDR3 is CASSWSDTGAATNEKLFF. As DNA, the CDR3 is TGTGCCAGCAGTTGGAGCGATACAGGGGCGGCAACTAATGAAAAACTGTTTTTT.

The CDR3 is CASSQGSAANYGYTF. CDR3 coding DNA: TGTGCCAGCAGCCAAGGCTCTGCAGCAAACTATGGCTACACCTTC. V is TRBV7-9 and J is TRBJ1-2; the D is unclear. V shed 5 bases and J shed 2 bases, with 15 bases lying between them. The CDR3 covers 15 residues. Germline V CDR1 and CDR2: SEHNR, FQNEAQ (reference sequence).